What follows describes a single T cell receptor beta chain. The data stem from a study of blood T cell repertoires in COVID-19. The method was immunoSEQ multiplex PCR; TCRdb's version includes in-frame clones alone and lacks a portion of them. The sample comprises 110,000 or so clones, roughly 82% of which are singletons, and around 8% rests with the top ten. The sequenced sample was peripheral blood. The TCR was taken from a woman in her forties with acute or convalescent COVID-19.

The CDR3 sequence is CASSPRGSGYTF. The CDR3 DNA sequence: TGTGCCAGCAGCCCCCGGGGAAGTGGCTACACCTTC. V is TRBV9 and J is TRBJ1-2, with no clear D. Germline lookup yields CDR1 SGDLS and CDR2 YYNGEE. CDR3 length: 12 amino acids. V dropped 4 bases and J dropped 7 bases, with 11 bases sitting between them.